This is a list of T cell receptor beta chains from one sample in a study of PD-1 blockade in classical Hodgkin lymphoma. This table comes from immunoSEQ multiplex PCR, and its TCRdb copy is limited to in-frame clones, with some not included. In the table there are some 26,000 clones, around 80% of which are singletons. The sequenced sample was CD4+ T cells from blood, obtained before the fourth cycle of nivolumab. Receptor source: a human donor with classical Hodgkin lymphoma. Each CDR3 is given with its conserved first and last residue. The D gene is left open where the match is weak.

TRBJ2-7 . TRBV27 CASSLTGRGSSYEQYF
TRBJ2-7 TRBD2 TRBV4-1 CASSQDGTSGGEEQYF
TRBJ2-5 TRBD2 TRBV28 CASMGAGGARPGTQYF
TRBJ2-1 TRBD2 TRBV2 CASTGWGGSEQFF
TRBJ1-5 . TRBV5-1 CASSQSLNQPQHF
TRBJ2-2 . TRBV5-1 CASSLTSLNTGELFF
TRBJ1-1 . TRBV11-3 CASSLTEGTEAFF
TRBJ2-5 TRBD2 TRBV7-2 CASSVLAGQETQYF
TRBJ2-1 . TRBV7-2 CASSQGTAYNEQFF
TRBJ1-3 . TRBV30 CAWEGGPGNTIYF
TRBJ2-1 TRBD1 TRBV18 CASSRTQGGNEQFF
TRBJ1-4 . TRBV11-3 CASSLVSGQGKLFF
TRBJ1-6 . TRBV29-1 CSVATRVDSPLHF
TRBJ1-4 . TRBV7-2 CASSWVYRSGGDEKLFF
TRBJ1-2 . TRBV27 CASSRYERGYGYTF
TRBJ2-3 . TRBV7-7 CASSGRASDTQYF
TRBJ1-3 . TRBV6-5 CASRFIGVTGNTIYF
TRBJ2-1 . TRBV2 CASSESRLGNEQFF
TRBJ2-6 . TRBV12-5 CASGPGGANVLTF
TRBJ1-1 TRBD1 TRBV11-3 CASREGQGMTEAFF
TRBJ1-1 . TRBV9 CASSGEGVLGTEAFF
TRBJ1-2 . TRBV5-1 CASSLEGNGYTF
TRBJ2-7 . TRBV6-1 CAMGGASAYEQYF
TRBJ1-4 . TRBV2 CASSADRAINEKLFF
TRBJ1-1 . TRBV9 CASSVDLRVNTEAFF
TRBJ1-2 . TRBV7-6 CASSRLQEAGYTF
TRBJ2-5 TRBD2 TRBV4-2 CASSPTFSLAGEETQYF
TRBJ1-5 . TRBV30 CAWRPDSNQPQHF
TRBJ2-3 . TRBV18 CASSPPVTDTQYF
TRBJ2-3 TRBD2 TRBV10-3 CAISVGGGTDTQYF
TRBJ2-3 TRBD2 TRBV4-2 CASSQEGSGGTDTQYF
TRBJ2-1 . TRBV12-5 CASSSYNEQFF
TRBJ2-3 . TRBV19 CASSTGNTQYF
TRBJ2-5 TRBD1 TRBV10-3 CAISGGQQETQYF
TRBJ1-6 TRBD1 TRBV19 CASSRTGGNSPLHF
TRBJ1-4 TRBD1 TRBV28 CASSSEGTGDRKLFF
TRBJ2-3 TRBD2 TRBV5-1 CASSSGGQTDTQYF
TRBJ1-1 . TRBV5-4 CASSLFGSVPEAFF
TRBJ2-1 TRBD2 TRBV11-3 CASSSTGGGYNEQFF
TRBJ1-1 . TRBV6-4 CASSLDFGRNTEAFF
TRBJ1-2 . TRBV10-3 CAISEFTGLNYGYTF
TRBJ2-7 . TRBV9 CASSDEQDSYEQYF
TRBJ2-7 . TRBV2 CASSYSYEQYF
TRBJ2-7 . TRBV29-1 CSGGVAYEQYF
TRBJ2-7 TRBD1 TRBV5-1 CASSSGQGQNEQYF
TRBJ1-2 . TRBV6-1 CASSDSDYGYTF
TRBJ1-6 . TRBV5-4 CASSPPGSSYNSPLHF
TRBJ2-3 TRBD2 TRBV25-1 CASSGGGRGTDTQYF
TRBJ2-5 . TRBV2 CASSEFPGIQETQYF
TRBJ2-7 . TRBV7-8 CASSFAGGIVGEQYF
TRBJ1-5 . TRBV2 CASSENNQPQHF
TRBJ1-2 TRBD1 TRBV29-1 CSVEQGARGYTF
TRBJ1-6 . TRBV9 CASSVVGGAGALHF
TRBJ1-1 . TRBV7-2 CASSLVGGSISMNTEAFF
TRBJ2-7 . TRBV11-2 CASRARGEQYF
TRBJ1-4 . TRBV6-6 CASRKQTATNEKLFF
TRBJ1-1 . TRBV5-1 CASSLPRPRGMNTEAFF
TRBJ1-4 . TRBV2 CASSESGLGRREKLFF
TRBJ1-6 . TRBV4-2 CASSQVQRSPLHF